Following are 27 T cell receptor beta chains from one sample sequenced in a study of blood T cell repertoires in COVID-19. TCRdb keeps only in-frame clones here, not all; method: immunoSEQ multiplex PCR. This table has tens of thousands of clones, around 76% appearing once. The source material was peripheral blood. All receptors derive from a human donor in a cohort sampled during active COVID-19.

The CDR3: CSAVHSYEQYF. CDR3 DNA sequence: TGCAGTGCTGTCCACTCCTACGAGCAGTACTTC. The genes are TRBV20-1 and TRBJ2-7, with no clear D. Trimming left V 5 bases short and J 0 bases short, with 5 bases between. There are 11 residues in the CDR3. CDR1 and CDR2 from the germline V gene are DFQATT and SNEGSKA (reference sequence).

The V call is TRBV11-2, the J call TRBJ1-4; D remains ambiguous. Trimming shortened V by 1 base and J by 0 bases, and 12 bases separated the two germline ends. In germline, CDR1 is SGHAT, CDR2 FQNNGV. The CDR3 is 17 residues long. The CDR3 coding sequence is TGTGCCAGCAGCTTAGGCCGGGGTTGGGCAACTAATGAAAAACTGTTTTTT. Translated: CASSLGRGWATNEKLFF. Variable domain in full (rest from reference TRBV11-2 and TRBJ1-4): EAGVAQSPRYKIIEKRQSVAFWCNPISGHATLYWYQQILGQGPKLLIQFQNNGVVDDSQLPKDRFSAERLKGVDSTLKIQPAKLEDSAVYLCASSLGRGWATNEKLFFGSGTQLSVL.

The rearrangement uses TRBV6-5 and TRBJ2-2, with D perhaps matching TRBD2 (5 bases). V dropped 6 bases and J dropped 7 bases, with 12 bases sitting between them. The CDR3 is 13 residues long. Germline-derived CDR1 and CDR2 are MNHEY and SVGAGI. Here the CDR3 reads CASRSDWDGELFF. CDR3 DNA sequence: TGTGCCAGCAGATCGGACTGGGACGGGGAGCTGTTTTTT.

This clone was picked up a small number of times. CDR3: CASSLAGSTSYEQYF. The CDR3 bases are TGCGCCAGCAGCTTGGCGGGGTCAACGTCCTACGAGCAGTACTTC. The chain has TRBV5-1 and TRBJ2-7, with a tentative D call TRBD2 (5 bases). This CDR3 spans 15 amino acids. Germline values: CDR1 SGHRS, CDR2 YFSETQ. V shed 0 bases and J shed 1 base, with 11 bases lying between them.

V usage is TRBV11-1 and J usage is TRBJ2-1; tentative D call: TRBD1 (5 bases). Trimming pared 2 bases from V and 9 bases from J, leaving 20 bases between. Germline CDR1 and CDR2: SGHAT and FQDESV (reference sequence). This CDR3 is built from 16 residues. CDR3 sequence reads: CASSLISGQRASEQFF. DNA for the CDR3: TGTGCCAGCAGCTTAATCTCAGGACAACGTGCTAGTGAGCAGTTCTTC.

This chain connects TRBV11-1 to TRBJ2-1, with 8 bases identical to TRBD2. V gave up 2 bases and J gave up 3 bases; unmatched junction bases: 6. This CDR3 is 16 amino acids long. CDR1 is SGHAT, CDR2 FQDESV, per germline (reference sequence). Here the CDR3 DNA reads TGTGCCAGCAGCTTATTATTTAGCGGGAACTACAATGAGCAGTTCTTC. Encoded protein: CASSLLFSGNYNEQFF. Drawing the rest from reference TRBV11-1 and TRBJ2-1, the complete variable domain is EAEVAQSPRYKITEKSQAVAFWCDPISGHATLYWYRQILGQGPELLVQFQDESVVDDSQLPKDRFSAERLKGVDSTLKIQPAELGDSAMYLCASSLLFSGNYNEQFFGPGTRLTVL.

This clone was recorded once. The chain combines TRBV7-2 with TRBJ1-3; D not certain. Germline-derived CDR1 and CDR2 are SGHTA and FQGNSA. Trimming left V 1 base short and J 1 base short, with 5 bases between. This CDR3 contains 14 residues. As DNA, the CDR3 is TGTGCCAGCAGCTTAGACCAGTCTGGAAACACCATATATTTT. Its protein product is CASSLDQSGNTIYF. Using reference TRBV7-2 and TRBJ1-3 for the parts outside the CDR3, the full variable domain is GAGVSQSPSNKVTEKGKDVELRCDPISGHTALYWYRQSLGQGLEFLIYFQGNSAPDKSGLPSDRFSAERTGGSVSTLTIQRTQQEDSAVYLCASSLDQSGNTIYFGEGSWLTVV.

Here the CDR3 reads CASSFLDRGPSEQYF. In DNA form, the CDR3 reads TGTGCCAGCAGCTTTCTGGACAGGGGGCCATCGGAGCAGTACTTC. The chain uses TRBV5-4 and TRBJ2-7; the match to TRBD1 covers 11 bases. Per germline, CDR1 SGHNT and CDR2 YYREEE (reference sequence). V lost 2 bases to trimming and J lost 7 bases; unmatched junction nucleotides: 8. The CDR3 sequence is 15 residues long.

This clone was detected many times. The genes are TRBV9 and TRBJ1-6, with D perhaps matching TRBD1 (5 bases). V dropped 5 bases and J dropped 5 bases, with 14 bases sitting between them. CDR3 length: 15 residues. Per the germline V gene, CDR1 is SGDLS and CDR2 is YYNGEE. The CDR3 nucleotides read TGTGCCAGCAGTGCGGGACCCTCAGATAATTCACCCCTCCACTTT. Its protein is CASSAGPSDNSPLHF.

The rearrangement joins TRBV7-9 to TRBJ1-6, with unresolved D. This CDR3 comprises 16 residues. Trimming shortened V by 7 bases and J by 0 bases, and 13 bases separated the two germline ends. Germline V gene lookup returns CDR1 SEHNR and CDR2 FQNEAQ (reference sequence). Here the CDR3 reads CASIPSGSSYNSPLHF. The CDR3 nucleotides are TGTGCCAGCATTCCGAGTGGGAGCTCCTATAATTCACCCCTCCACTTT.

This clone was detected only once. The chain combines TRBV2 with TRBJ1-1; D is uncertain. The germline gives CDR1 SNHLY, CDR2 FYNNEI. V lost 5 bases to trimming and J lost 5 bases, with 9 bases between them. There are 12 residues in the CDR3. The CDR3 nucleotides are TGTGCCAGCAGTACGACGGGGACTGAAGCTTTCTTT. Its protein is CASSTTGTEAFF. The full variable domain, rest sourced from reference TRBV2 and TRBJ1-1, is EPEVTQTPSHQVTQMGQEVILRCVPISNHLYFYWYRQILGQKVEFLVSFYNNEISEKSEIFDDQFSVERPDGSNFTLKIRSTKLEDSAMYFCASSTTGTEAFFGQGTRLTVV.

The chain has TRBV5-3 and TRBJ1-2; a weak D match, TRBD1 (6 bases). TRBV5-3 is flagged as an ORF with uncertain function. With 3 bases removed from V and 7 bases from J, the gap between germline ends came to 13 bases. There are 13 residues in the CDR3. The CDR3 is CARSCRGAGGYTF. CDR3 DNA: TGTGCCAGAAGCTGCCGGGGGGCTGGTGGCTACACCTTC.

The gene calls are TRBV7-9 and TRBJ1-6; D is unresolved. The CDR3 has 15 residues. V lost 2 bases and J lost 7, with 12 bases in between. Germline lookup yields CDR1 SEHNR and CDR2 FQNEAQ (reference sequence). The DNA for the CDR3 is TGTGCCAGCAGCTTATACGGTACAGAAAATTCACCCCTCCACTTT. It specifies CASSLYGTENSPLHF.

This chain connects TRBV6-5 to TRBJ1-6, with D possibly being TRBD1 (5 bases). V lost 6 bases and J lost 10, with 19 bases in between. Per the germline V gene, CDR1 is MNHEY and CDR2 is SVGAGI. The CDR3 is made up of 15 amino acids. The CDR3 DNA reads TGTGCCAGCAGGAATCAAGGGGCCACGGGCTCACCCCTCCACTTT. This gives the protein CASRNQGATGSPLHF.

The chain links TRBV5-1 to TRBJ1-4; TRBD1 might be the D (5 bases). CDR1 and CDR2 from the germline V gene are SGHRS and YFSETQ. Trimming cost V 0 bases and J 3 bases, with 12 bases left between them. This CDR3 comprises 16 residues. The CDR3 coding sequence is TGCGCCAGCAGCTTGGATCCGGGACTCCCTAATGAAAAACTGTTTTTT. Protein: CASSLDPGLPNEKLFF.

This clone has a count of ten or more. The chain is built from TRBV6-5 and TRBJ2-7; 7 bases align to TRBD1. Trimming took 6 bases from V and 4 from J; bases not matched to a gene: 6. Germline values: CDR1 MNHEY, CDR2 SVGAGI. The CDR3 is 13 residues long. CDR3 amino acids: CASRTGFMYEQYF. CDR3 DNA sequence: TGTGCCAGCAGGACAGGGTTTATGTACGAGCAGTACTTC.

This clone has just a few counts. V gene TRBV12-3 or TRBV12-4 combines with J gene TRBJ1-5; D gene uncertain. V lost 0 bases and J 4 bases, leaving 4 bases between the germline ends. The CDR3 sequence is 13 residues long. CDR3 loop: CASSLATNQPQHF. The CDR3, as DNA: TGTGCCAGCAGTTTAGCGACTAATCAGCCCCAGCATTTT.

DNA of the CDR3: TGTGCCAGCAGCCCCGGGTCTACTGGGGCCAACGTCCTGACTTTC. It is translated as CASSPGSTGANVLTF. V gene TRBV11-2 combines with J gene TRBJ2-6, with no clear D. The CDR3 has 15 residues. Trimming left V 5 bases short and J 2 bases short, with 10 bases between. Germline CDR1 reads SGHAT; CDR2 reads FQNNGV.

J is TRBJ2-4 and V is TRBV7-8; D is ambiguous. Germline V gene data show CDR1 as SGHVS and CDR2 as FQNEAQ. The CDR3 covers 18 residues. V lost 1 base, J lost 0 bases, and 16 bases lay in between. The CDR3 bases are TGTGCCAGCAGCTTAGGAGTGGGCAGTTTTTTAGCCAAAAACATTCAGTACTTC. Translating it yields CASSLGVGSFLAKNIQYF. Full variable domain (remainder filled in from reference TRBV7-8 and TRBJ2-4): GAGVSQSPRYKVAKRGQDVALRCDPISGHVSLFWYQQALGQGPEFLTYFQNEAQLDKSGLPSDRFFAERPEGSVSTLKIQRTQQEDSAVYLCASSLGVGSFLAKNIQYFGAGTRLSVL.

The chain has TRBV7-2 and TRBJ2-1, with a tentative D call TRBD2 (5 bases). The CDR3 has 16 residues. CDR1 is SGHTA and CDR2 is FQGNSA in the germline V gene. Trimming removed 1 base at V and 0 bases at J, with 10 bases between. CDR3 amino acids: CASSLDGESSYNEQFF. CDR3 DNA sequence: TGTGCCAGCAGCTTAGATGGGGAGAGCTCCTACAATGAGCAGTTCTTC.

V and J are TRBV18 and TRBJ2-7; tentatively, D is TRBD2 (6 bases). V was pared by 5 bases and J by 0 bases, with 8 bases between. The CDR3 loop spans 13 amino acids. Germline assignment: CDR1 KGHSH and CDR2 LQKENI. The DNA of the CDR3 is TGTGCCAGCTCAGGAGGGACCTCCTACGAGCAGTACTTC. It yields the protein CASSGGTSYEQYF.

The chain carries TRBV6-5 and TRBJ2-7; D may be TRBD2 (5 bases). Germline V gene sequence: CDR1 MNHEY, CDR2 SVGAGI. The V end was cut by 8 bases, the J end by 2 bases, with 16 bases between. The length of the CDR3 is 14 residues. The CDR3 reads CASGEHGSTYEQYF. The CDR3 region has the DNA TGTGCCAGCGGGGAGCACGGCTCTACCTACGAGCAGTACTTC.

The V call is TRBV7-2, the J call TRBJ1-1; TRBD1 is a possible D gene (6 bases). CDR3 length: 14 residues. Trimming stripped 5 bases from V and 4 bases from J, with 14 bases between. Germline CDR1 is SGHTA and CDR2 is FQGNSA. The CDR3 coding sequence is TGTGCCAGCAGCCCTTTTGGACAGAGCACTGAAGCTTTCTTT. Protein: CASSPFGQSTEAFF.

The chain joins TRBV6-6 to TRBJ1-5, with unresolved D. The CDR3 has 14 residues. Germline values: CDR1 MNHNY, CDR2 SVGAGI (reference sequence). V lost 6 bases and J lost 1, with 10 bases in between. CDR3 amino acids: CASREGGSNQPQHF. For the CDR3, the DNA is TGTGCCAGCAGGGAGGGTGGAAGCAATCAGCCCCAGCATTTT.

This clone has just one count. The V gene is TRBV4-1, the J gene TRBJ2-1; 8 bases are shared with TRBD2. J lost 8 bases, V lost 6 bases, and 15 bases had no gene match. Germline V CDR1 and CDR2: MGHRA, YSYEKL. CDR3 length equals 16 residues. CDR3 sequence reads: CASSQMVAGIGYEQFF. DNA for the CDR3: TGCGCCAGCAGTCAAATGGTAGCGGGGATAGGCTATGAGCAGTTCTTC.

V usage is TRBV2 and J usage is TRBJ2-7; D is unresolved. This CDR3 contains 9 residues. The V end was cut by 8 bases, the J end by 9 bases, with 8 bases between. CDR1 and CDR2 from the germline V gene are SNHLY and FYNNEI. The CDR3 reads CASAPGQYF. CDR3 nucleotides: TGTGCCAGCGCGCCTGGGCAGTACTTC.

The J gene is TRBJ1-4, the V gene TRBV7-9; unclear D gene. The germline CDR1 and CDR2 sequences are SEHNR and FQNEAQ (reference sequence). V lost 5 bases to trimming and J lost 3 bases, with 13 bases between them. The CDR3 has 15 residues. The CDR3 reads CASSRLGASNEKLFF. Written as DNA, the CDR3 is TGTGCCAGCAGCAGGCTGGGCGCGTCTAATGAAAAACTGTTTTTT.